The source of this TCR beta chain is a study of T cell responses to AZD1222 COVID-19 vaccine. Regarding the study as a whole: As reported, nearly half of all spike-specific TCRs target variant regions that are unmutated. At study baseline, merely roughly 6 AZD1222 recipients were seropositive. Repertoires were collected only later (after the peak T cell response had occurred).

To note about this clone: What it recognizes is unknown.

The CDR3 has 16 residues. The germline V and J ends were trimmed by 4 bases and 2 bases, with 18 bases remaining between them. Germline V gives CDR1 SGDLS, CDR2 YYNGEE. Produced via immunoSEQ multiplex PCR; TCRdb's table is partial and in-frame only. The sample contains approximately 110,000 clones, roughly 86% of which appear only once. This specimen consisted of peripheral blood, obtained on day 0 of AZD1222 vaccination. The V call is TRBV9, the J call TRBJ2-5, with D unresolved. This receptor was identified in an adult in good health. CDR3 in amino acids: CASSSHVGSKQETQYF. The CDR3 DNA follows: TGTGCCAGCAGCTCCCACGTCGGGTCAAAACAAGAGACCCAGTACTTC.